This T cell receptor beta chain emerged from a study of beta chain features in type 1 diabetes. Overall study context: Examination spanned around 110,000,000 sorted cells from all samples.

As regards this clone: Antigen: not known.

V lost 8 bases to trimming and J lost 1 base, with 6 bases between them. Germline lookup yields CDR1 SNHLY and CDR2 FYNNEI. The CDR3 is 11 residues long. cDNA synthesis used the whole RNA isolate, giving expressed TCRB sequences. Generated by immunoSEQ multiplex PCR, the TCRdb table keeps only in-frame clones and is missing some. The table shows approximately 60,000 clones, with roughly 60% occurring only once. Study-level points and caveats: It was possible that PCR favored shorter templates, equally so in patients and controls.

Sequencing was performed on Tregs from blood. The genes are TRBV2 and TRBJ2-7; D gene uncertain. The receptor's source is a woman aged 18-29 years in good health. The CDR3 region is CASSISYEQYF. CDR3 bases: TGTGCCAGCTCTATTTCCTACGAGCAGTACTTC. Full variable domain (rest looked up from reference TRBV2 and TRBJ2-7): EPEVTQTPSHQVTQMGQEVILRCVPISNHLYFYWYRQILGQKVEFLVSFYNNEISEKSEIFDDQFSVERPDGSNFTLKIRSTKLEDSAMYFCASSISYEQYFGPGTRLTVT.